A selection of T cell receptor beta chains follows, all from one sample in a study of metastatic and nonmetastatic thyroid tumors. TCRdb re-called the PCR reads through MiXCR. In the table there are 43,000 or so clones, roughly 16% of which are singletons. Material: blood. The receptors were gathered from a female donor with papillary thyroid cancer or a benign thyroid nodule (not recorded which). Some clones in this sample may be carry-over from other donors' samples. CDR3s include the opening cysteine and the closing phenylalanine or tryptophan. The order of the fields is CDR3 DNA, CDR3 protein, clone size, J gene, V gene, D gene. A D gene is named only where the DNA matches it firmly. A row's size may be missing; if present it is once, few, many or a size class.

TGCGCCAGCAGCTTGACAGCCCGGGACCTCTACACCTTC CASSLTARDLYTF NA TRBJ1-2 TRBV5-1 NA
TGTGCCAGCAGCTTAGAACTGCGGGAGACCCAGTACTTC CASSLELRETQYF NA TRBJ2-5 TRBV7-6 NA
TGTGCCAGCAGTGAAGGGGTCCTTAATGAAAAACTGTTTTTT CASSEGVLNEKLFF many TRBJ1-4 TRBV2 NA
TGCGCCAGCAGCAGGACTAGCGGGAACGGTTACGAGCAGTACTTC CASSRTSGNGYEQYF many TRBJ2-7 TRBV5-1 TRBD2
TGTGCCAGCAGTTTAGCAGACGGTGAAGCTTTCTTT CASSLADGEAFF many TRBJ1-1 TRBV28 NA
TGTGCCAGCAGCTTAGGGACTAGTGAGGAGACCCAGTACTTC CASSLGTSEETQYF NA TRBJ2-5 TRBV11-3 TRBD2
TGCGCCAGCAGCACAGGGTTGTACGAGCAGTACTTC CASSTGLYEQYF NA TRBJ2-7 TRBV5-1 NA
TGCGCCATCAGGGGGACACTAAAGGGAACTGAAGCTTTCTTT CAIRGTLKGTEAFF once TRBJ1-1 TRBV4-1 TRBD1
TGCGCCAGCAGCTTGGAGGCAAATTCACCCCTCCACTTT CASSLEANSPLHF many TRBJ1-6 TRBV5-1 NA
TGTGCCAGTAGTATCGGGATTGGCAATGAGCAGTTCTTC CASSIGIGNEQFF many TRBJ2-1 TRBV19 NA
TGTGCCAGCAGTTACTCGGCGGGGAACACTGAAGCTTTCTTT CASSYSAGNTEAFF many TRBJ1-1 TRBV6-6 NA
TGTGCCAGCAGTGAACCAGGGTTTAGACCCTATGGCTACACCTTC CASSEPGFRPYGYTF many TRBJ1-2 TRBV6-1 NA
TGCGCCAGCAGCCCTGGGACTAGCGGAATTTACAATGAGCAGTTCTTC CASSPGTSGIYNEQFF many TRBJ2-1 TRBV5-1 TRBD2
TGTGCCAGCAGAACTAGCGGAGACACAGATACGCAGTATTTT CASRTSGDTDTQYF NA TRBJ2-3 TRBV6-1 TRBD2
TGTGCCAGCAGCGCCGGACTAGCGTCCTACAATGAGCAGTTCTTC CASSAGLASYNEQFF many TRBJ2-1 TRBV9 TRBD2
TGTGCCAGCACCCGTCTCGGGACTAGCGGGACAGCCTACGAGCAGTACTTC CASTRLGTSGTAYEQYF few TRBJ2-7 TRBV6-1 TRBD2
TGTGCCAGCTCACAGAGAACTAATGAAAAACTGTTTTTT CASSQRTNEKLFF NA TRBJ1-4 TRBV18 NA
TGTGCCGTTGAAGGGACAGGGGTAAATACGCAGTATTTT CAVEGTGVNTQYF many TRBJ2-3 TRBV7-9 TRBD1
TGTGCCACCGGACTAGCGGACTACGAGCAGTACTTC CATGLADYEQYF NA TRBJ2-7 TRBV6-1 TRBD2
TGTGCCAGCAGTGATCTAGCAGCTAGCACAGATACGCAGTATTTT CASSDLAASTDTQYF NA TRBJ2-3 TRBV12-3/TRBV12-4 NA
TGTGCCAGCACCACACGAGTACCTAACTATGGCTACACCTTC CASTTRVPNYGYTF many TRBJ1-2 TRBV6-2/TRBV6-3 NA
TGCAGCGTTGAAGGGGGCGGAAACACCATATATTTT CSVEGGGNTIYF many TRBJ1-3 TRBV29-1 NA
TGCAGTGCTAGAGACCGAACTAGCGGGGGCCGCTCCTACGAGCAGTACTTC CSARDRTSGGRSYEQYF NA TRBJ2-7 TRBV20-1 TRBD2
TGTGCCAGCAGTGAATCTGGCGGGGCCTCAGGGCCCCAGCATTTT CASSESGGASGPQHF many TRBJ1-5 TRBV25-1 NA
TGCGCCAGCAGCTTGAGTACTAGCGATGGGGGCTACAATGAGCAGTTCTTC CASSLSTSDGGYNEQFF many TRBJ2-1 TRBV5-1 TRBD2
TGTGCCAGCTCACCTCTTGGGACAGAAACAAACTATGGCTACACCTTC CASSPLGTETNYGYTF many TRBJ1-2 TRBV18 TRBD1
TGTGCCAGCAGTTACTCGATAGGGTACGAGCAGTACTTC CASSYSIGYEQYF medium-sized TRBJ2-7 TRBV6-5 NA
TGCGCCAGCAGCTCCCTGGGGGGGCAGCTACCCTACGAGCAGTACTTC CASSSLGGQLPYEQYF NA TRBJ2-7 TRBV11-3 NA
TGTGCCAGCAGTTGGCAGGGAGTGGCCTACGAGCAGTACTTC CASSWQGVAYEQYF many TRBJ2-7 TRBV2 NA
TGTGCCAGCACAGGGGGAGTTAGCAGCGACGAGCAGTACTTC CASTGGVSSDEQYF NA TRBJ2-7 TRBV2 TRBD1
TGTGCCAGCAGCGACTCCCCCTCTAGCGGGCGGACAGATACGCAGTATTTT CASSDSPSSGRTDTQYF many TRBJ2-3 TRBV9 TRBD2
TGCGCCAGCAGCCCCGCGACCTCCTACAATGAGCAGTTCTTC CASSPATSYNEQFF many TRBJ2-1 TRBV5-1 NA
TGTGCCAGCAGTGGGGCGGGGAGGAGGTCATACAATGAGCAGTTCTTC CASSGAGRRSYNEQFF NA TRBJ2-1 TRBV6-1 NA
TGTGCCAGCAGCACCGACAGGGTACGAGGACTTACCGGGGAGCTGTTTTTT CASSTDRVRGLTGELFF many TRBJ2-2 TRBV11-2 TRBD1
TGTGCCAGTAGTATACAGGGGCCGAACACTGAAGCTTTCTTT CASSIQGPNTEAFF many TRBJ1-1 TRBV19 NA
TGTGCCAGCCAGGGAGGGATCGTTGGCACAGATACGCAGTATTTT CASQGGIVGTDTQYF NA TRBJ2-3 TRBV6-1 TRBD2
TGTGCCAGCAGTGACTCGGCCGGGACAGGGGACAATGAGCAGTTCTTC CASSDSAGTGDNEQFF many TRBJ2-1 TRBV6-4 TRBD1
TGTGCCAGCAGCTTAGAGACAGGGATCAGCTCCTACGAGCAGTACTTC CASSLETGISSYEQYF many TRBJ2-7 TRBV11-3 TRBD1
TGTGCCAGTAGTATTGGTTCGGTGAATTCACCCCTCCACTTT CASSIGSVNSPLHF NA TRBJ1-6 TRBV19 NA
TGCGCCAGCAGCTTAGGGACTAGCGGGAAGTCTACCGGGGAGCTGTTTTTT CASSLGTSGKSTGELFF many TRBJ2-2 TRBV5-1 TRBD2
TGTTCCAGCATCTTAGGGACTAGCGGGATGATCGAGCAGTACTTC CSSILGTSGMIEQYF NA TRBJ2-7 TRBV11-3 TRBD2
TGTGCTAGCAGTTTGGGGGCCCTGGGACGAATGACAGATACGCAGTATTTT CASSLGALGRMTDTQYF few TRBJ2-3 TRBV12-3/TRBV12-4 NA
TGTGCCACGAAGGAACTAGAAGGTAGTTTTGAGCAGTTCTTC CATKELEGSFEQFF many TRBJ2-1 TRBV27 NA
TGTGCCAGCAGTTTACAGGTCCCAAACGGCAATCAGCCCCAGCATTTT CASSLQVPNGNQPQHF many TRBJ1-5 TRBV27 NA
TGTGCCAGCAGCTTAGAGTATACACAGGGAGGAGAGACCCAGTACTTC CASSLEYTQGGETQYF many TRBJ2-5 TRBV11-3 NA
TGCAGTGCTAGATATGAAGGGTTCGAGCAGTACTTC CSARYEGFEQYF once TRBJ2-7 TRBV20-1 NA
TGTGCCAGCAGTGGGGTACAGGGGGCATACGAGCAGTACTTC CASSGVQGAYEQYF many TRBJ2-7 TRBV2 TRBD1
TGTGCCAGCAGGGAGCGGGTTTTAGACACTGAAGCTTTCTTT CASRERVLDTEAFF many TRBJ1-1 TRBV6-1 NA
TGCGCCAGCAGTTTAAGCGGGAGGGCAGATACGCAGTATTTT CASSLSGRADTQYF few TRBJ2-3 TRBV10-2 TRBD2
TGTGCCAGCAGCGCACGAGAGGTGATCTCTGGAAACACCATATATTTT CASSAREVISGNTIYF many TRBJ1-3 TRBV3-1 NA